The clone carrying this T cell receptor (beta chain) has just a few counts. Antigen: not known. There are 14 residues in the CDR3. Trimming left V 2 bases short and J 4 bases short, with 13 bases between. Germline V gives CDR1 GTSNPN, CDR2 SVGIG (reference sequence). Isolated RNA was reverse transcribed in full, so expressed TCRB transcripts were sequenced. Measured with immunoSEQ multiplex PCR; TCRdb has only the in-frame clones, and not every one. The sample holds roughly 260,000 clones, about 20% seen once. The data derive from a study of beta chain features in type 1 diabetes. Study context: Examination covered 100 million to 140 million sorted cells spanning all samples.

General study findings and limits: Among patients with Type 1 diabetes, TCRB CDR3s were moderately but significantly shorter in every one of the four CD4+ subsets.

This TCR came from a woman aged 40 to 55 with type 1 diabetes. The rearrangement links TRBV30 to TRBJ2-3, with D maybe TRBD1 (5 bases). The material sequenced was naive CD4+ T cells from blood. The CDR3 DNA is TGTGCCTGGAGTTCACCGACAGTCCCAGATACGCAGTATTTT. Translated: CAWSSPTVPDTQYF.